This TCR beta chain originates from a study of T cell clonotyping in hematopoietic cell transplantation. Study conclusions and caveats: Recipient TCR diversity dropped after transplant; expanded clonotypes rose from day 30 to 180. No sorting was done, leaving CD4 and CD8 contributions mixed. Broader posttransplant TCR repertoire diversity was predicted by graft donor and pretransplant recipient Inverse Simpson Index values. Few recipient clonotypes overlapped donors; over 95% were de novo at given depth.

In the case of this clone: Its antigen is currently unknown.

Sequencing was performed with immunoSEQ multiplex PCR; in TCRdb, only in-frame clones are kept and a portion is missing. The repertoire has approximately 8,500 clones, about four fifths of them found once; the top ten carry about 5%. The trim removed 3 bases at V and 2 bases at J, leaving 8 bases unmatched. CDR1 and CDR2 from the germline V gene are SGHAT and FQDESV (reference sequence). The CDR3 is 16 amino acids. The chain is built from TRBV11-1 and TRBJ2-5; TRBD1 matches at 8 bases. The sample here was peripheral blood mononuclear cells, taken 180 days after allogeneic stem cell transplant. The source of this sequence is a female patient aged 50 to 65 who had an allogeneic stem cell transplant from an unrelated donor, so the T cells may come from the graft donor. Some clones in this sample may be carry-over from other donors' samples. The CDR3 bases are TGTGCCAGCAGCTTCTCAGGGGGCATCCCACAAGAGACCCAGTACTTC. This codes for CASSFSGGIPQETQYF.